A single sample is the source of the 29 T cell receptor beta chains below, sequenced in a study of cytomegalovirus exposure and HLA in healthy donors (dated by TCRdb to the late 2010s). The library came from the immunoSEQ multiplex PCR assay. This immuneACCESS table, as held by TCRdb, lists in-frame sequences with V and J called but not all clones. Of the missing ones, under half trace to an unresolved V gene in checked studies; the others have no known cause. The sample records some 100,000 clones, 86% of which are singletons. The leading ten clones occupy 4.5% to 6% of the sample. The sample consisted of PBMCs. The origin of the receptors is a man younger than 35 in good health and CMV-seronegative.

This clone was detected once. CDR3 coding DNA: TGTGCCAGTAGTATTTTAGGGGGGGCGCGAAACTATGGCTACACCTTC. It is translated as CASSILGGARNYGYTF. The chain joins TRBV19 to TRBJ1-2; D is possibly TRBD1 (6 bases). Looked up from germline, CDR1 is LNHDA and CDR2 is SQIVND (reference sequence). There are 16 residues in the CDR3. V lost 3 bases, J lost 2 bases, and 16 bases lay in between. The entire variable domain, with the rest obtained from reference TRBV19 and TRBJ1-2, is as follows: DGGITQSPKYLFRKEGQNVTLSCEQNLNHDAMYWYRQDPGQGLRLIYYSQIVNDFQKGDIAEGYSVSREKKESFPLTVTSAQKNPTAFYLCASSILGGARNYGYTFGSGTRLTVV.

The chain couples TRBV11-2 to TRBJ2-5, with 8 bases fitting TRBD2. The J segment lost 4 bases and the V segment lost 1 base, leaving 2 bases of the junction unmatched. CDR3 length: 14 residues. Germline CDR1 SGHAT, CDR2 FQNNGV. CDR3 bases: TGTGCCAGCAGCTTAGGGAGCGGGGGAGAGACCCAGTACTTC. Translated: CASSLGSGGETQYF.

This chain uses TRBV7-2 with TRBJ2-7; 7 bases match TRBD1. The CDR3 sequence is 13 residues long. V lost 5 bases to trimming and J lost 3 bases; unmatched junction nucleotides: 4. CDR1 and CDR2 from the germline V gene are SGHTA and FQGNSA. Written as DNA, the CDR3 is TGTGCCAGCAGCCCGGGACAGAACTACGAGCAGTACTTC. It is translated as CASSPGQNYEQYF.

The chain has TRBV15 and TRBJ1-2; D uncertain. CDR1 and CDR2 (germline): LNHNV, YYDKDF (reference sequence). V lost 0 bases to trimming and J lost 2 bases, with 7 bases between them. The CDR3 is 14 amino acids. The CDR3 nucleotides are TGTGCCACCAGCAGAGATGCCAGGAACTATGGCTACACCTTC. This encodes CATSRDARNYGYTF.

The chain is built from TRBV5-1 and TRBJ1-3; D may be TRBD1 (5 bases). Germline lookup yields CDR1 SGHRS and CDR2 YFSETQ. Trimming left V 0 bases short and J 2 bases short, with 18 bases between. This CDR3 comprises 18 residues. CDR3 bases: TGCGCCAGCAGCTTGGACCAACGGCGGGGCTCTGCTGGAAACACCATATATTTT. It specifies CASSLDQRRGSAGNTIYF.

The V gene is TRBV19, the J gene TRBJ1-1; 8 nucleotides line up with TRBD1. Germline assignment: CDR1 LNHDA and CDR2 SQIVND (reference sequence). The CDR3 covers 15 residues. J gave up 2 bases and V 3 bases, and 5 bases lay outside the gene matches. CDR3 sequence (DNA): TGTGCCAGTAGTATCCCCAGGGGGCTAAACACTGAAGCTTTCTTT. Its translation: CASSIPRGLNTEAFF.

The chain is built from TRBV27 and TRBJ2-1, with D possibly being TRBD2 (5 bases). Germline V gene lookup returns CDR1 MNHEY and CDR2 SMNVEV (reference sequence). The CDR3 spans 15 residues. The ends were cut back, 6 bases at V and 0 bases at J, with 12 bases in the middle. DNA of the CDR3: TGTGCCAGCAGCCGAGTAGGGAGCTCCTACAATGAGCAGTTCTTC. It yields the protein CASSRVGSSYNEQFF.

This clone has only one observation. The chain couples TRBV10-3 to TRBJ2-1; 9 nucleotides line up with TRBD2. The trim removed 7 bases at V and 8 bases at J, leaving 6 bases unmatched. The germline V gene encodes CDR1 ENHRY and CDR2 SYGVKD. The CDR3 loop spans 13 amino acids. The chain's CDR3 is CAITSGVSDEQFF. For the CDR3, the DNA is TGTGCCATCACTAGCGGGGTTTCCGATGAGCAGTTCTTC.

This clone was detected once. CDR3 residues: CASSTPGTGVLNTEAFF. CDR3 nucleotides: TGTGCCAGCAGCACCCCCGGGACAGGGGTGTTGAACACTGAAGCTTTCTTT. The rearrangement uses TRBV21-1 and TRBJ1-1; TRBD1 reflects the table's D call only, with no check against the DNA. TRBV21-1 is recorded as a pseudogene. CDR3 size: 17 residues.

The chain has TRBV15 and TRBJ1-2, with D possibly TRBD1 on 6 matching bases. CDR3 length: 14 residues. CDR1 is LNHNV and CDR2 is YYDKDF in the germline V gene (reference sequence). Trimming took 5 bases from V and 4 from J, leaving 14 bases between them. CDR3 coding DNA: TGTGCCACCAGCCAGGGACATTCCGTCTATGGCTACACCTTC. Its translation is CATSQGHSVYGYTF. Combining the CDR3 with reference TRBV15 and TRBJ1-2 gives the whole variable domain DAMVIQNPRYQVTQFGKPVTLSCSQTLNHNVMYWYQQKSSQAPKLLFHYYDKDFNNEADTPDNFQSRRPNTSFCFLDIRSPGLGDTAMYLCATSQGHSVYGYTFGSGTRLTVV.

On this clone itself: This sample also contains other DNA sequences that code for the same CDR3. This sequence joins TRBV6-5 and TRBJ1-5; maybe TRBD1 (6 bases). The CDR3 sequence is 15 residues long. Trimming pared 6 bases from V and 0 bases from J, leaving 12 bases between. Germline CDR1 MNHEY, CDR2 SVGAGI. The CDR3 reads CASRQTGYSNQPQHF. CDR3 nucleotide sequence: TGTGCCAGCAGGCAGACAGGATATAGCAATCAGCCCCAGCATTTT.

The chain couples TRBV5-6 to TRBJ2-1, with TRBD1 identical over 7 bases. Trimming removed 5 bases from V and 8 bases from J; junction bases left unmatched: 4. In germline, CDR1 is SGHDT, CDR2 YYEEEE. The CDR3 loop spans 12 amino acids. CDR3 coding DNA: TGTGCCAGCAGTCCTGACAGGGATGAGCAGTTCTTC. Translated, it gives CASSPDRDEQFF.

The genes are TRBV7-9 and TRBJ1-2, with 8 nucleotides matching TRBD1. The CDR3 runs to 14 residues. The germline CDR1 and CDR2 sequences are SEHNR and FQNEAQ (reference sequence). After removal of 5 bases from V and 4 bases from J, the junction contained 6 bases not matched to a gene. The CDR3 is CASSPGGLSYGYTF. CDR3 DNA sequence: TGTGCCAGCAGCCCAGGGGGCCTGAGCTATGGCTACACCTTC.

This chain uses TRBV6-5 with TRBJ2-1, with D tentatively TRBD2 (6 bases). The CDR3 runs 13 residues. V was pared by 5 bases and J by 10 bases, with 15 bases between. Germline V CDR1 and CDR2: MNHEY, SVGAGI. The CDR3 DNA sequence: TGTGCCAGCAGTGATCGCCTAGCGCAAGAGCAGTTCTTC. Its protein is CASSDRLAQEQFF.

The chain carries TRBV2 and TRBJ1-4, with 8 bases fitting TRBD1. Germline CDR1 and CDR2: SNHLY and FYNNEI. The V segment lost 5 bases and the J segment 2 bases; nucleotides outside the gene matches: 4. CDR3 length equals 15 residues. The CDR3 loop is CASSKDRATNEKLFF. CDR3 coding DNA: TGTGCCAGCAGTAAGGACAGGGCTACTAATGAAAAACTGTTTTTT.

As regards this clone: This specimen includes other DNA sequences encoding the same CDR3. V is TRBV7-9 and J is TRBJ1-1, with 9 bases lining up with TRBD1. This CDR3 region has 15 residues. V trimming: 3 bases; J trimming: 1 base; junction bases outside the gene matches: 3. Per germline, CDR1 SEHNR and CDR2 FQNEAQ (reference sequence). CDR3 DNA: TGTGCCAGCAGCTTCCCGACAGGGGGGAACACTGAAGCTTTCTTT. The encoded protein is CASSFPTGGNTEAFF.

The chain couples TRBV29-1 to TRBJ2-7, with 16 nucleotides matching TRBD2. J was trimmed by 4 bases and V by 4 bases; bases with no gene match: 1. This CDR3 contains 14 residues. Germline V lookup: CDR1 SQVTM, CDR2 ANQGSEA. The DNA for the CDR3 is TGCAGCGTTGCGGGACTAGCGGGAGGGTACGAGCAGTACTTC. Amino acids: CSVAGLAGGYEQYF.

The chain links TRBV12-5 to TRBJ1-2, with a possible D match to TRBD1 (6 bases). Deletions cut 5 bases from V and 2 bases from J, with 15 bases between. The CDR3 totals 15 residues. Germline V lookup: CDR1 LGHNT, CDR2 FRNRAP. CDR3 sequence reads: CASGLQRQANYGYTF. DNA of the CDR3: TGTGCTAGTGGTCTCCAACGACAGGCCAACTATGGCTACACCTTC. Filled out from reference TRBV12-5 and TRBJ1-2, the complete variable domain reads DARVTQTPRHKVTEMGQEVTMRCQPILGHNTVFWYRQTMMQGLELLAYFRNRAPLDDSGMPKDRFSAEMPDATLATLKIQPSEPRDSAVYFCASGLQRQANYGYTFGSGTRLTVV.

The chain is built from TRBV27 and TRBJ1-2; weak D call: TRBD1 (5 bases). V was cut by 2 bases and J by 0 bases, with 7 bases left in between. Looked up from germline, CDR1 is MNHEY and CDR2 is SMNVEV (reference sequence). CDR3 size: 14 residues. Here the CDR3 reads CASSLDRPNYGYTF. In nucleotides, the CDR3 is TGTGCCAGCAGTTTAGACAGACCTAACTATGGCTACACCTTC.

The chain is built from TRBV6-6 and TRBJ1-1, with D unresolved. V gave up 7 bases and J gave up 2 bases, with 17 bases separating them. The length of the CDR3 is 15 residues. CDR1 is MNHNY, CDR2 SVGAGI, per germline (reference sequence). The CDR3 sequence is CASIEDYTFNTEAFF. The CDR3 DNA reads TGTGCCAGCATCGAAGACTACACCTTTAACACTGAAGCTTTCTTT.

The V gene is TRBV11-3, the J gene TRBJ2-5; D ambiguous. Germline V gene lookup returns CDR1 SGHNT and CDR2 YENEEA. V shed 1 base and J shed 2 bases, with 5 bases lying between them. The CDR3 runs to 13 residues. For the CDR3, the DNA is TGTGCCAGCAGCTTAGGGCCACAAGAGACCCAGTACTTC. Translated, it gives CASSLGPQETQYF.

The chain uses TRBV7-2 and TRBJ2-5, with a weak D call TRBD2 (6 bases). The germline V gene has CDR1 SGHTA and CDR2 FQGNSA. Trimming removed 1 base from V and 5 bases from J, with 14 bases in between. The CDR3 spans 15 residues. The DNA for the CDR3 is TGTGCCAGCAGCTTAGTAGGAGGGGAAGGGGAGACCCAGTACTTC. Its translation is CASSLVGGEGETQYF.

V and J are TRBV5-1 and TRBJ1-1, with 11 bases that match TRBD1. This CDR3 contains 16 residues. The V and J ends lost 4 bases and 5 bases, in that order; junction bases with no gene match: 10. The germline V gene encodes CDR1 SGHRS and CDR2 YFSETQ. The DNA for the CDR3 is TGCGCCAGCAGCGCCGAGGGGACAGGGGGTGGGACTGAAGCTTTCTTT. It is translated as CASSAEGTGGGTEAFF.

V and J are TRBV9 and TRBJ2-2; TRBD1 matches 8 bases. The CDR3 length is 17 residues. Germline V gene sequence: CDR1 SGDLS, CDR2 YYNGEE. J was trimmed by 0 bases and V by 0 bases; bases with no gene match: 4. The CDR3: CASSVGRRGPNTGELFF. The CDR3 nucleotides are TGTGCCAGCAGCGTAGGGCGCAGGGGGCCGAACACCGGGGAGCTGTTTTTT.

The CDR3 region is CASADQGNEKLFF. As DNA, the CDR3 is TGTGCCAGCGCAGACCAGGGGAATGAAAAACTGTTTTTT. This rearrangement joins TRBV25-1 to TRBJ1-4, with D possibly being TRBD1 (6 bases). V was trimmed by 8 bases and J by 5 bases, leaving 12 bases between them. The CDR3 totals 13 residues. From germline, CDR1 is MGHDK and CDR2 SYGVNS. The variable domain in full, with the rest retrieved from reference TRBV25-1 and TRBJ1-4, is EADIYQTPRYLVIGTGKKITLECSQTMGHDKMYWYQQDPGMELHLIHYSYGVNSTEKGDLSSESTVSRIRTEHFPLTLESARPSHTSQYLCASADQGNEKLFFGSGTQLSVL.

The V and J genes are TRBV28 and TRBJ2-2; 12 nucleotides line up with TRBD1. The CDR3 spans 16 residues. CDR1 is MDHEN, CDR2 SYDVKM, per germline. The V gene end was trimmed by 3 bases and the J gene end by 7 bases; junction bases not matched to a gene: 6. The CDR3 DNA sequence: TGTGCCAGCAGTTTTGGGACAGGGGGCGATTACGGGGAGCTGTTTTTT. It specifies CASSFGTGGDYGELFF.

V usage is TRBV5-1 and J usage is TRBJ1-3; D ambiguous. Trimming cost V 0 bases and J 3 bases, with 7 bases left between them. The CDR3 consists of 14 residues. Germline V gene lookup returns CDR1 SGHRS and CDR2 YFSETQ. CDR3 in DNA: TGCGCCAGCAGCTTGGCCACTAGTGGAAACACCATATATTTT. It is translated as CASSLATSGNTIYF. Full variable domain (outside the CDR3, taken from reference TRBV5-1 and TRBJ1-3): KAGVTQTPRYLIKTRGQQVTLSCSPISGHRSVSWYQQTPGQGLQFLFEYFSETQRNKGNFPGRFSGRQFSNSRSEMNVSTLELGDSALYLCASSLATSGNTIYFGEGSWLTVV.

The chain joins TRBV2 to TRBJ2-2; TRBD1 aligns across 9 bases. The CDR3 contains 16 residues. Germline V lookup: CDR1 SNHLY, CDR2 FYNNEI. With V trimmed by 7 bases and J by 1 base, 7 bases remained unmatched. Written as DNA, the CDR3 is TGTGCCAGCATTCCCCTGGACAGGGGGAACACCGGGGAGCTGTTTTTT. It yields the protein CASIPLDRGNTGELFF. Drawing the rest from reference TRBV2 and TRBJ2-2, the complete variable domain is EPEVTQTPSHQVTQMGQEVILRCVPISNHLYFYWYRQILGQKVEFLVSFYNNEISEKSEIFDDQFSVERPDGSNFTLKIRSTKLEDSAMYFCASIPLDRGNTGELFFGEGSRLTVL.

J is TRBJ2-1 and V is TRBV10-1; 7 positions agree with TRBD2. V shed 1 base, J shed 6 bases, and the junction held 3 bases outside the gene matches. CDR3 size: 14 residues. Per germline, CDR1 WNHNN and CDR2 SYGVQD (reference sequence). The CDR3 region is CASSEFREVNEQFF. Written as DNA, the CDR3 is TGCGCCAGCAGTGAGTTTCGGGAGGTCAATGAGCAGTTCTTC.